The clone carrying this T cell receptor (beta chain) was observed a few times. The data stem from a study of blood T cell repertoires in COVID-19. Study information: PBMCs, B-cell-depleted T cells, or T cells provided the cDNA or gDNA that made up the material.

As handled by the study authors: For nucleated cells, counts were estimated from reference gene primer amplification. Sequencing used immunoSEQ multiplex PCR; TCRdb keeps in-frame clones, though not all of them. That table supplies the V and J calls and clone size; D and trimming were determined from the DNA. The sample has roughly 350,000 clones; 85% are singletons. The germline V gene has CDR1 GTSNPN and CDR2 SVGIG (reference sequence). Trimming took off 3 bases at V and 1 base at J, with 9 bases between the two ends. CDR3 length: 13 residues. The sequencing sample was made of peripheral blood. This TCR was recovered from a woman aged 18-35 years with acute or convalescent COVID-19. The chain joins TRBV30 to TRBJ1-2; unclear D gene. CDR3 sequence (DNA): TGTGCCTGGAGCGAACAGAATAACTATGGCTACACCTTC. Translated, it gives CAWSEQNNYGYTF.